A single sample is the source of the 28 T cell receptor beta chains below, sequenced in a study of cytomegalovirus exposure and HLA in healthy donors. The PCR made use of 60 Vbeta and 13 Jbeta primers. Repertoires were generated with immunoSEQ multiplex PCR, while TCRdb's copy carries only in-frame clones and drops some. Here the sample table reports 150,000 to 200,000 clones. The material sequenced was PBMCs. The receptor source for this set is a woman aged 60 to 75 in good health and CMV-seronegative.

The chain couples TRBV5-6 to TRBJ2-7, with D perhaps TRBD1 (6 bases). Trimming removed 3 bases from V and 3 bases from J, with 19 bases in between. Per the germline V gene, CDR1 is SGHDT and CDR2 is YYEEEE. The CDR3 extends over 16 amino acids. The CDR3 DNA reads TGTGCCAGCAGCTCCCGGGACACGACCGGGGACTACGAGCAGTACTTC. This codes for CASSSRDTTGDYEQYF.

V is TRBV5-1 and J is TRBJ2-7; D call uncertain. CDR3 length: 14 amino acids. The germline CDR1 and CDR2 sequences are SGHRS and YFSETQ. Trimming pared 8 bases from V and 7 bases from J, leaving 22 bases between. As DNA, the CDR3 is TGCGCCAGTAATCTCGGAGAGGTTCTCGGTGAGCAGTACTTC. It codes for CASNLGEVLGEQYF.

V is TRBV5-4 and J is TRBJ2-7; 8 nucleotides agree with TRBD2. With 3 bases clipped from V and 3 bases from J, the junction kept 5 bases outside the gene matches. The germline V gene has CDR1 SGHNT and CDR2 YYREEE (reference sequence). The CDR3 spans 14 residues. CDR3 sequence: CASSSGGAGYEQYF. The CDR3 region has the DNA TGTGCCAGCAGCTCGGGGGGGGCCGGCTACGAGCAGTACTTC. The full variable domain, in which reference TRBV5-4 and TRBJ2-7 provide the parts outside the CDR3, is ETGVTQSPTHLIKTRGQQVTLRCSSQSGHNTVSWYQQALGQGPQFIFQYYREEENGRGNFPPRFSGLQFPNYSSELNVNALELDDSALYLCASSSGGAGYEQYFGPGTRLTVT.

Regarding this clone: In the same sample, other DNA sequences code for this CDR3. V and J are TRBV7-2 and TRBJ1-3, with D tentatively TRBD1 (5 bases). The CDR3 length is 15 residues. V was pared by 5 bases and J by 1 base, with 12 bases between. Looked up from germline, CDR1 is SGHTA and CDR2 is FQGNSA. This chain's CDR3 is CASSPSRVSGNTIYF. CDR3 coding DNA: TGTGCCAGCAGCCCTTCCAGGGTTTCTGGAAACACCATATATTTT.

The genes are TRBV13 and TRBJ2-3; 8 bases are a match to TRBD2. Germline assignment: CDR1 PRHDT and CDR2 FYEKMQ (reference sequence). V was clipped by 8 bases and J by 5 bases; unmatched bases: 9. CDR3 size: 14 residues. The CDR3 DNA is TGTGCCAGCCGGACTAGCCAGGCCGGAGATACGCAGTATTTT. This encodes CASRTSQAGDTQYF.

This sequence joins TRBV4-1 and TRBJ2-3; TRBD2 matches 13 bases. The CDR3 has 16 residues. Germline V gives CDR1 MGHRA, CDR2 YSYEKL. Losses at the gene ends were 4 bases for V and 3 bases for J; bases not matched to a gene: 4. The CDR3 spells CASSLRTSGGTDTQYF. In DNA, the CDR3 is TGCGCCAGCAGCCTTAGGACTAGCGGGGGAACAGATACGCAGTATTTT.

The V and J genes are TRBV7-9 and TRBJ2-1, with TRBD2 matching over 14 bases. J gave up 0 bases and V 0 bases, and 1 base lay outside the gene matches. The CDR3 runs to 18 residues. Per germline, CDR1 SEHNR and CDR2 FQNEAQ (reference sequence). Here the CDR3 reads CASSLAGTSGGSYNEQFF. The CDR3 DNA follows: TGTGCCAGCAGCTTAGCCGGGACTAGCGGGGGCTCCTACAATGAGCAGTTCTTC.

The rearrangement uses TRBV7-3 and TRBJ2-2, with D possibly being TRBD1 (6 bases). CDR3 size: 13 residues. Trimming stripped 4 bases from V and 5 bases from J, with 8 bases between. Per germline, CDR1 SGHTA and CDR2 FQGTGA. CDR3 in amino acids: CASSSRGTGELFF. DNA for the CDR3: TGTGCCAGCAGCTCCAGGGGAACCGGGGAGCTGTTTTTT. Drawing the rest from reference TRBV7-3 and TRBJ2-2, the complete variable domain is GAGVSQTPSNKVTEKGKYVELRCDPISGHTALYWYRQSLGQGPEFLIYFQGTGAADDSGLPNDRFFAVRPEGSVSTLKIQRTERGDSAVYLCASSSRGTGELFFGEGSRLTVL.

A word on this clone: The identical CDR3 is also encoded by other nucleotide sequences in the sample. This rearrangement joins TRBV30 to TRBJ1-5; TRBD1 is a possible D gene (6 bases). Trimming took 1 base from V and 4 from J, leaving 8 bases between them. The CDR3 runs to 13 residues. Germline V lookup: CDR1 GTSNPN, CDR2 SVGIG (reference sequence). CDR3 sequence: CAWSGQVNQPQHF. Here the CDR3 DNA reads TGTGCCTGGAGTGGACAGGTTAATCAGCCCCAGCATTTT.

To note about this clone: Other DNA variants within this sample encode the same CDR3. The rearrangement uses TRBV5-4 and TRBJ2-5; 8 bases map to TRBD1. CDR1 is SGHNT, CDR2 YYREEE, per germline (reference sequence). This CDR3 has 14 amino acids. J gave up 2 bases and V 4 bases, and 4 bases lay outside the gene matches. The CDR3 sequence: CASSPGTGQETQYF. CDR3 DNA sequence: TGTGCCAGCAGCCCCGGGACAGGACAAGAGACCCAGTACTTC.

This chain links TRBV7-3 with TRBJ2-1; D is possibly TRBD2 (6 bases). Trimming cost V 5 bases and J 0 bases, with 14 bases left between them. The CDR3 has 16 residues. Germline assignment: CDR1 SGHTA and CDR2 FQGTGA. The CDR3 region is CASSPGVARSYNEQFF. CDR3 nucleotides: TGTGCCAGCAGCCCGGGGGTTGCGCGCTCCTACAATGAGCAGTTCTTC.

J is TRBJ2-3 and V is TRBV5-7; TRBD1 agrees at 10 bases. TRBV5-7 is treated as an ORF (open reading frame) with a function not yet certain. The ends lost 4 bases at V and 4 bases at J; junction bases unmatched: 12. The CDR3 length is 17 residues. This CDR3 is CASSARKGQGYSDTQYF. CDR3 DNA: TGTGCCAGCAGCGCAAGAAAGGGACAGGGGTATTCAGATACGCAGTATTTT.

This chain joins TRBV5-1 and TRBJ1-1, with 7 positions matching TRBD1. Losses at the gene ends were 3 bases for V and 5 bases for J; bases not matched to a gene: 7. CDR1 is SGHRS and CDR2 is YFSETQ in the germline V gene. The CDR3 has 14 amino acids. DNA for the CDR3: TGCGCCAGCAGCTCGTTGACAGGGTTAACTGAAGCTTTCTTT. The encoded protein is CASSSLTGLTEAFF.

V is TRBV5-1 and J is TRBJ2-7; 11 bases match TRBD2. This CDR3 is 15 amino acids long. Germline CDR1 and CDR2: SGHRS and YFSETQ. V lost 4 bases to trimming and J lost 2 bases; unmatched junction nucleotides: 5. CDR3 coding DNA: TGCGCCAGCAGCCCCATGGGACTAGCGGCCTACGAGCAGTACTTC. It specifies CASSPMGLAAYEQYF.

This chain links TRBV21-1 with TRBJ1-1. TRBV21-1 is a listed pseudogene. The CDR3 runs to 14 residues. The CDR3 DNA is TGTGCCAGCAGCTTAGAGGAACGGAACACTGAAGCTTTCTTT. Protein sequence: CASSLEERNTEAFF.

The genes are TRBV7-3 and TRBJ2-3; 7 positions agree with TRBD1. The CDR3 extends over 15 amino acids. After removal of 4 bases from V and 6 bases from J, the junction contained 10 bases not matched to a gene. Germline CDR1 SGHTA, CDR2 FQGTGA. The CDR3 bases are TGTGCCAGCAGCTCTGGACTCACAGGGGCCGATACGCAGTATTTT. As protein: CASSSGLTGADTQYF.

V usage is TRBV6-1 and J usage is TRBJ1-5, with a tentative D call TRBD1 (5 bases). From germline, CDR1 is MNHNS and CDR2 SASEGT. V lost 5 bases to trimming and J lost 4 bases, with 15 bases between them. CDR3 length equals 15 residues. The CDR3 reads CASSSRGLNNQPQHF. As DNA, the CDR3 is TGTGCCAGCAGTTCCCGGGGGTTGAATAATCAGCCCCAGCATTTT.

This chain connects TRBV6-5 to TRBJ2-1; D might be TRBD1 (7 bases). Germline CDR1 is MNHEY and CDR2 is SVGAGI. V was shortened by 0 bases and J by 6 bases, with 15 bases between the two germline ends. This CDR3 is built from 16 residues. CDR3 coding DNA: TGTGCCAGCAGTTACTCGACAGGGAGGATTGGCAATGAGCAGTTCTTC. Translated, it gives CASSYSTGRIGNEQFF.

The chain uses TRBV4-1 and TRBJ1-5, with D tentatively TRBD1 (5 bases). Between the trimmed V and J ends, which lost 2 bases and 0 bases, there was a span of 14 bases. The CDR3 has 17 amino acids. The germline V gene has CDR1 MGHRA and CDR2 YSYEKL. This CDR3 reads CASSQSAGIYSNQPQHF. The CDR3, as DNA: TGCGCCAGCAGCCAATCGGCAGGGATTTATAGCAATCAGCCCCAGCATTTT.

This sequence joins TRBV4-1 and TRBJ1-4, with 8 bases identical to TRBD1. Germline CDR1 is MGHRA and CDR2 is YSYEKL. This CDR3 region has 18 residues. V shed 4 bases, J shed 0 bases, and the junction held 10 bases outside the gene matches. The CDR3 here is CASSRGRTGNPTNEKLFF. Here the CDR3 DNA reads TGCGCCAGCAGCCGGGGCAGGACAGGGAATCCAACTAATGAAAAACTGTTTTTT.

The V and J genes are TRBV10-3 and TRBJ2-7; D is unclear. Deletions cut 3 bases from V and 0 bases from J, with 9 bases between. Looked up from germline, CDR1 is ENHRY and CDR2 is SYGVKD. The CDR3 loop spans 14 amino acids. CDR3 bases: TGTGCCATCAGTGACGTCCTAAGCTCCTACGAGCAGTACTTC. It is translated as CAISDVLSSYEQYF.

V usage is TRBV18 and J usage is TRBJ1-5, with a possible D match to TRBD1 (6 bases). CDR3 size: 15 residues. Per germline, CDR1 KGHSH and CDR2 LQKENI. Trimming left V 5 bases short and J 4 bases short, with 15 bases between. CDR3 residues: CASSSTGSRNQPQHF. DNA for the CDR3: TGTGCCAGCTCAAGCACAGGGTCGAGAAATCAGCCCCAGCATTTT.

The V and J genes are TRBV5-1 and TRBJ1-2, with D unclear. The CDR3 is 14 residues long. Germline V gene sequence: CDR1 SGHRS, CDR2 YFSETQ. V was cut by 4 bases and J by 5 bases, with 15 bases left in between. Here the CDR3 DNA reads TGCGCCAGCAGCCCCTCGGGAGATTTGTATGGCTACACCTTC. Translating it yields CASSPSGDLYGYTF.

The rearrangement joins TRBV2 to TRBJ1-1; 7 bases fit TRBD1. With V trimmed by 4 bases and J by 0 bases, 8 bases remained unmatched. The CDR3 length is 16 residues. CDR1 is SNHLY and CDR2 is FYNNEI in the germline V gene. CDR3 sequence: CASSAAPGQLNTEAFF. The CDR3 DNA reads TGTGCCAGCAGTGCCGCCCCGGGACAGTTGAACACTGAAGCTTTCTTT.

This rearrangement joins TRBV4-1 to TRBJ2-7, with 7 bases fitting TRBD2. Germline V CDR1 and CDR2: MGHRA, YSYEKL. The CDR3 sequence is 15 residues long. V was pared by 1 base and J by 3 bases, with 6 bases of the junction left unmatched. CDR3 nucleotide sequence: TGCGCCAGCAGCCAAGTTGGGCGGGAGATCTACGAGCAGTACTTC. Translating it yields CASSQVGREIYEQYF.

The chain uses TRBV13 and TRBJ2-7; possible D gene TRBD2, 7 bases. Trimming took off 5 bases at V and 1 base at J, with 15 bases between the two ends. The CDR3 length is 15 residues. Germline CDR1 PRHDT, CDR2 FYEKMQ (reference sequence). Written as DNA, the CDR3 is TGTGCCAGCAGCAAGGGGGGGGCTACTTCCTACGAGCAGTACTTC. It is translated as CASSKGGATSYEQYF.

The DNA of the CDR3 is TGTGCCAGCAGGCTTACAGGGGGTTCCTACGAGCAGTACTTC. It encodes CASRLTGGSYEQYF. V usage is TRBV27 and J usage is TRBJ2-7; 8 nucleotides align to TRBD1. There are 14 residues in the CDR3. V trimming: 6 bases; J trimming: 1 base; junction bases outside the gene matches: 5. CDR1 is MNHEY, CDR2 SMNVEV, per germline (reference sequence).

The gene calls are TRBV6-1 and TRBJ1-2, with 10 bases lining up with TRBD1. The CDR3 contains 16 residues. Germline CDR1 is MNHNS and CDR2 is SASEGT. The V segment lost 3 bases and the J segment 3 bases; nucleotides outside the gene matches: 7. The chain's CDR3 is CASSDRLDRGYYGYTF. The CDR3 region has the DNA TGTGCCAGCAGTGACCGTTTGGACAGGGGGTACTATGGCTACACCTTC.